This record concerns one T cell receptor beta chain sequence. Data came from immunoSEQ multiplex PCR; TCRdb stores just in-frame clones and leaves some out. The sample includes hundreds of thousands of clones, roughly 90% of them seen just once. The data were taken from a study of Ad26.COV2.S vaccination and SARS-CoV-2 variants. Across the whole study: COV1001, an Ad26.COV2.S trial, supplied this vaccine-arm donor. Intramuscularly, Ad26.COV2.S was given either once or twice, 56 days apart.

The treatment: some 19 received Ad26.COV2.S at low or high dose, single or two shots; roughly five received placebo; per-sample allocation not given. Specimens were obtained on day 63 following the first vaccine or placebo injection. Immunization relied on an Ad26 vector, which expressed Wuhan-strain SARS-CoV-2 spike. The clonotype was recovered from a person aged 18-65 years who received the Ad26.COV2.S COVID-19 vaccine or a placebo. Specimen: peripheral blood, collected in a trial of Ad26.COV2.S vaccine versus placebo.

The CDR3 region has the DNA TGTGCCAGCTCACAGCAGGGAAATGAGCAGTTCTTC. Translation: CASSQQGNEQFF. The V gene is TRBV18, the J gene TRBJ2-1; TRBD1 might be the D (5 bases). The length of the CDR3 is 12 residues. The germline V gene has CDR1 KGHSH and CDR2 LQKENI. Between the trimmed V and J ends, which lost 4 bases and 7 bases, there was a span of 8 bases.